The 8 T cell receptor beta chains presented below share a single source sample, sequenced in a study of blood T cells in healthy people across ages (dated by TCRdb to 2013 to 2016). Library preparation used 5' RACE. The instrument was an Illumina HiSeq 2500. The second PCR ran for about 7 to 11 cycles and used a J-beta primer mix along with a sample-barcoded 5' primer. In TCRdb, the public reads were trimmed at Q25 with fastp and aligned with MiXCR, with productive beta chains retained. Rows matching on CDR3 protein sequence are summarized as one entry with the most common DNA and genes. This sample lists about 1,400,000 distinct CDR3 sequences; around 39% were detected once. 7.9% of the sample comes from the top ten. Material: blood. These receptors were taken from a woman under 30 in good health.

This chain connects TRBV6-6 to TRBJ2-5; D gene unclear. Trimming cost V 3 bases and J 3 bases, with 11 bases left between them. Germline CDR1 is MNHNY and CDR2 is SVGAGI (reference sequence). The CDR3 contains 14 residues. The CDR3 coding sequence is TGTGCCAGCAGTTATGGTCACCTGAAAGAGACCCAGTACTTC. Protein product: CASSYGHLKETQYF.

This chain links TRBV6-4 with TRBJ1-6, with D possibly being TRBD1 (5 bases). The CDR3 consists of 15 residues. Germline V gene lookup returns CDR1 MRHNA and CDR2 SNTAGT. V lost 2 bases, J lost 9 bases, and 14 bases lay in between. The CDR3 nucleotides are TGTGCCAGCAGTGACGGTGGAGGGGATCTTTCACCCCTCCACTTT. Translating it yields CASSDGGGDLSPLHF.

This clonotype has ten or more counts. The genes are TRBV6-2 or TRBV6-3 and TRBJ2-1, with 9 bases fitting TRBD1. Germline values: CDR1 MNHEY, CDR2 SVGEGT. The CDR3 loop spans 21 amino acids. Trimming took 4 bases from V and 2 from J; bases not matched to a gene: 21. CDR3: CASSFPGTGRPISLPYNEQFF. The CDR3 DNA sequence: TGTGCCAGCAGTTTCCCGGGGACAGGGAGGCCTATATCCCTCCCCTACAATGAGCAGTTCTTC.

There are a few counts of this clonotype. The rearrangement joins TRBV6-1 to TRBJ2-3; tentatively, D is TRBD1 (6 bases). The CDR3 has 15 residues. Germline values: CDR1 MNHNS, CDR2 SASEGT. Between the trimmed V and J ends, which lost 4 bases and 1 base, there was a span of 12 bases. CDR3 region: CASSASQGRTDTQYF. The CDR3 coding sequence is TGTGCCAGCAGTGCCAGCCAGGGGCGCACAGATACGCAGTATTTT.

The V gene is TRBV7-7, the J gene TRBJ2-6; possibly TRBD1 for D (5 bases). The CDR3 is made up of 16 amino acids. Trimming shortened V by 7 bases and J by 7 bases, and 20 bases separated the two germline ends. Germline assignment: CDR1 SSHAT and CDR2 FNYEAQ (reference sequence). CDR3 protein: CASTDTVGAGANVLTF. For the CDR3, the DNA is TGTGCCAGCACCGATACAGTAGGGGCCGGAGCCAACGTCCTGACTTTC.

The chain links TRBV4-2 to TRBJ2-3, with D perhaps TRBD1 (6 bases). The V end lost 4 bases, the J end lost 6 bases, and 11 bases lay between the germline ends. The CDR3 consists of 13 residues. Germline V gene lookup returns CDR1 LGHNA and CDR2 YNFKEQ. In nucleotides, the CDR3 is TGTGCCAGCAGCCGAGGGGGAGACGATACGCAGTATTTT. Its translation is CASSRGGDDTQYF.

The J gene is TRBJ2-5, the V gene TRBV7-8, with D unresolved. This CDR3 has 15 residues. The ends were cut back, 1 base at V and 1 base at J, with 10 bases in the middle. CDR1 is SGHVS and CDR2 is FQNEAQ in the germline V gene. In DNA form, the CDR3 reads TGTGCCAGCAGCTTAGAGCCCCAACCCCAAGAGACCCAGTACTTC. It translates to CASSLEPQPQETQYF.

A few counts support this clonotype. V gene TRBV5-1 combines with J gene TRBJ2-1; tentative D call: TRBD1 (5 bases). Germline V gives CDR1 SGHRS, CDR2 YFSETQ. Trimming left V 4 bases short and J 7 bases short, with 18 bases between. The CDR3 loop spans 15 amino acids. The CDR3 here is CASSLRQSTTNEQFF. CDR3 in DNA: TGCGCCAGCAGCCTGAGACAGTCGACCACAAATGAGCAGTTCTTC.